These 2 T cell receptor beta chains were sequenced from one sample in a study of human T cells and chemical hapten exposure. TCRdb fed the RACE reads into MiXCR, producing one record per CDR3 protein. The repertoire includes roughly 180,000 distinct CDR3 sequences, 20% to 25% of them detected once, and 6.7% sits in the top ten. This sample's time point: patch test 1, 2 weeks after DPC sensitization. As for treatment: therapeutic diphenylcyclopropenone sensitization with weekly scalp DPC. The sample was whole blood, taken in connection with sensitization to the hapten diphenylcyclopropenone (DPC). These receptors came from a woman aged 45-65 years with alopecia areata. Some clones in this sample may be carry-over from other donors' samples.

This clonotype was detected a few times. The genes are TRBV29-1 and TRBJ1-2, with 7 bases identical to TRBD1. Trimming removed 4 bases from V and 7 bases from J; junction bases left unmatched: 9. The germline V gene encodes CDR1 SQVTM and CDR2 ANQGSEA. CDR3 size: 13 residues. CDR3 sequence (DNA): TGCAGCGTTGCGGGACAGAGGCTGGGTGGCTACACCTTC. It is translated as CSVAGQRLGGYTF.

The CDR3 reads CASSFQDGSTDTQYF. The CDR3 DNA sequence: TGTGCCAGCAGTTTTCAGGACGGCAGCACAGATACGCAGTATTTT. The chain is built from TRBV12-3 or TRBV12-4 and TRBJ2-3, with unresolved D. Trimming removed 3 bases at V and 0 bases at J, with 10 bases between. The CDR3 runs to 15 residues.